This is a list of T cell receptor beta chains from one sample in a study of T cells in Graves' hyperthyroidism and ophthalmopathy. Via MiXCR, TCRdb re-called the multiplex PCR reads, giving one row per CDR3 protein. The repertoire includes around 580,000 distinct CDR3 sequences, more than 45% of them detected once, and 7.5% to 8.5% sits in the top ten. Input material: peripheral blood or thyroid tissue (not recorded which). The origin of the receptors is a woman aged 18 to 35 with Graves' hyperthyroidism. Each CDR3 is given with its conserved first and last residue. Each record gives: clone size, J gene, D gene, V gene, CDR3 DNA, CDR3 protein. D genes are given only for firm matches. Where a row states a size, it is once, few, many or the class of an expanded clone; other rows omit it.

size: many
J: TRBJ2-3
D: NA
V: TRBV9
DNA: TGTGCCAGCGCTCGGGACTCAGATACGCAGTATTTT
CDR3: CASARDSDTQYF

size: few
J: TRBJ2-3
D: NA
V: TRBV5-1
DNA: TGCGCCAGCACGACAGCTAGCACAGATACGCAGTATTTT
CDR3: CASTTASTDTQYF

size: many
J: TRBJ1-5
D: NA
V: TRBV19
DNA: TGTGCCAGTAGTATAGAACAGGGCGTCAATCAGCCCCAGCATTTT
CDR3: CASSIEQGVNQPQHF

size: many
J: TRBJ1-3
D: NA
V: TRBV6-6
DNA: TGTGCCAGCAGCTACCTCCGGGCCGACTCTGGAAACACCATATATTTT
CDR3: CASSYLRADSGNTIYF

size: many
J: TRBJ2-5
D: TRBD2
V: TRBV7-6
DNA: TGTGCCAGCAGCTCCCGGGAGGGATTGGGCCAAGAGACCCAGTACTTC
CDR3: CASSSREGLGQETQYF

size: many
J: TRBJ1-1
D: NA
V: TRBV2
DNA: TGTGCCAGCGTGTGGGGCAAATCGATGAACACTGAAGCTTTCTTT
CDR3: CASVWGKSMNTEAFF

size: few
J: TRBJ1-2
D: NA
V: TRBV28
DNA: TGTGCCAGCAGCCCCACCGGGGCCGCCTATGGCTACACCTTC
CDR3: CASSPTGAAYGYTF

size: NA
J: TRBJ2-3
D: NA
V: TRBV24-1
DNA: TGTGCCACCAGTGACCTGGGAAGCCGTGGCACAGATACGCAGTATTTT
CDR3: CATSDLGSRGTDTQYF

size: many
J: TRBJ2-7
D: TRBD2
V: TRBV7-2
DNA: TGTGCCAGCAGCCAGCGGGGGACTAGCGGTCCCTACGAGCAGTACTTC
CDR3: CASSQRGTSGPYEQYF

size: many
J: TRBJ2-2
D: NA
V: TRBV7-3
DNA: TGTGCCAGCAGCTCCCAGTTGTCCGGGGAGCTGTTTTTT
CDR3: CASSSQLSGELFF

size: NA
J: TRBJ1-5
D: TRBD1
V: TRBV19
DNA: TGTGCCAGTACAACCGGGACAGTAGGGGCTGAGCATTTT
CDR3: CASTTGTVGAEHF

size: NA
J: TRBJ2-6
D: NA
V: TRBV10-2
DNA: TGCGCCACCATAAACGAACAGGGAACTGGGGCCAACGTCCTGACTTTC
CDR3: CATINEQGTGANVLTF

size: NA
J: TRBJ1-3
D: NA
V: TRBV20-1
DNA: TGCAGTGCTAGGCTGAGCTCTGGAAACACCATATATTTT
CDR3: CSARLSSGNTIYF

size: many
J: TRBJ2-7
D: TRBD2
V: TRBV7-7
DNA: TGTGCCAGCAGCCCGCAAGCGGGAGGGCCTTACGAGCAGTACTTC
CDR3: CASSPQAGGPYEQYF

size: many
J: TRBJ2-7
D: NA
V: TRBV12-3/TRBV12-4
DNA: TGTGCCAGCAGTCTGTTTCGCGACTACGAGCAGTACTTC
CDR3: CASSLFRDYEQYF

size: NA
J: TRBJ1-5
D: NA
V: TRBV2
DNA: TGTGCCAGCAGGGAGTACGAGAATGAGCCCCAGCATTTT
CDR3: CASREYENEPQHF

size: many
J: TRBJ2-5
D: NA
V: TRBV20-1
DNA: TGCAGTGCTAGAGGGACGCAGTCGGAGACCCAGTACTTC
CDR3: CSARGTQSETQYF

size: few
J: TRBJ2-1
D: TRBD2
V: TRBV20-1
DNA: TGCAGTGCTAGACCAACTAGCGGGAGGGCTTGGGATGAGCAGTTCTTC
CDR3: CSARPTSGRAWDEQFF

size: NA
J: TRBJ1-2
D: NA
V: TRBV20-1
DNA: TGCAGTGCCCCTCGACAGGAGAGGGACTACACCTTC
CDR3: CSAPRQERDYTF